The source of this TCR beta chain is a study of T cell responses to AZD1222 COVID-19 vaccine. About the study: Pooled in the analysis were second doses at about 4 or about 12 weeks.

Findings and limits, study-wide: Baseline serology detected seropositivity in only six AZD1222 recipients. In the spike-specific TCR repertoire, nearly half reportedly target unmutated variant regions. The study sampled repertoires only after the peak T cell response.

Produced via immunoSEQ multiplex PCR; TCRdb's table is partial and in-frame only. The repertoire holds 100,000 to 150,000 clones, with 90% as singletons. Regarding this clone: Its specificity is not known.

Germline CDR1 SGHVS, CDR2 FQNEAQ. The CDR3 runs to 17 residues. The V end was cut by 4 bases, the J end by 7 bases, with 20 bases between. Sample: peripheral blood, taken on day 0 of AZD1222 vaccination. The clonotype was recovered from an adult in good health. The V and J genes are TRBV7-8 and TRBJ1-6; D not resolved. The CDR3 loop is CASSSPVGGTKNSPLHF. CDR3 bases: TGTGCCAGCAGCTCTCCCGTGGGCGGCACCAAAAATTCACCCCTCCACTTT.